Shown below are 26 T cell receptor beta chains from a single sample sequenced in a study of shared clonotypes between healthy human individuals. The protocol was immunoSEQ multiplex PCR, while the TCRdb copy is restricted to in-frame clones and leaves out a portion. The sample has a few million clones, over 85% seen once. Terminally differentiated effector memory CD45RA+ cells were left out of the naive CD8 fraction, which was CD45RO-negative and positively selected for CCR7. Material for sequencing was naive CD8+ T cells from PBMCs. All receptors derive from a man between 18 and 35 years old in good health. Some clones in this sample may be carry-over from other donors' samples.

This chain uses TRBV7-7 with TRBJ2-5; D gene unclear. The CDR3 loop spans 14 amino acids. Germline CDR1 is SSHAT and CDR2 is FNYEAQ (reference sequence). Trimming stripped 3 bases from V and 3 bases from J, with 11 bases between. The CDR3 nucleotides read TGTGCCAGCAGCTTTCCCTCGGCAGAAGAGACCCAGTACTTC. Translated: CASSFPSAEETQYF.

This chain links TRBV9 with TRBJ2-6; 10 bases align to TRBD2. The V segment lost 4 bases and the J segment 0 bases; nucleotides outside the gene matches: 13. The CDR3 is 20 amino acids. Per germline, CDR1 SGDLS and CDR2 YYNGEE. DNA of the CDR3: TGTGCCAGCAGCCTTCCAATAGCGGGAGGTGAGAGCTCTGGGGCCAACGTCCTGACTTTC. The encoded protein is CASSLPIAGGESSGANVLTF.

The V and J genes are TRBV29-1 and TRBJ2-5; 8 bases line up with TRBD1. The J call could be wrong; TRBJ2-7 is a better fit for the DNA end. The CDR3 sequence is 13 residues long. Germline V gene sequence: CDR1 SQVTM, CDR2 ANQGSEA. The CDR3 DNA sequence: TGCAGCGTTAAGGACAGGGACTCCTACGAGCAGTACTTC. Residues: CSVKDRDSYEQYF.

The CDR3 bases are TGTGCCAGCAGCTTGGGTACAGACCGCTGGGACACTGAAGCTTTCTTT. Protein: CASSLGTDRWDTEAFF. The genes are TRBV5-6 and TRBJ1-1; the D is unclear. The CDR3 is made up of 16 amino acids. Germline V lookup: CDR1 SGHDT, CDR2 YYEEEE. V was shortened by 0 bases and J by 3 bases, with 15 bases between the two germline ends.

This clone was found once. J is TRBJ1-1 and V is TRBV12-5; D is perhaps TRBD1 (5 bases). V gave up 0 bases and J gave up 1 base, with 18 bases separating them. Germline V gene lookup returns CDR1 LGHNT and CDR2 FRNRAP. The CDR3 spans 18 residues. CDR3 in amino acids: CASGLVPPTGTANTEAFF. CDR3 nucleotide sequence: TGTGCTAGTGGTTTGGTACCCCCTACCGGGACGGCGAACACTGAAGCTTTCTTT.

Only a few counts were recorded for this clone. This chain joins TRBV7-9 and TRBJ1-1, with 7 bases identical to TRBD1. The junction had 6 bases not matched to a gene; V was cut back by 5 bases and J by 0 bases. The CDR3 totals 15 residues. Germline CDR1 is SEHNR and CDR2 is FQNEAQ (reference sequence). The CDR3 region has the DNA TGTGCCAGCAGCCCAGGGGGAGCAGTGAACACTGAAGCTTTCTTT. Translating gives CASSPGGAVNTEAFF.

This chain links TRBV13 with TRBJ2-7; a possible D gene is TRBD2 (5 bases). CDR1 and CDR2 from the germline V gene are PRHDT and FYEKMQ (reference sequence). The CDR3 loop spans 15 amino acids. V was shortened by 0 bases and J by 2 bases, with 11 bases between the two germline ends. CDR3 in amino acids: CASSLGLVKAYEQYF. As DNA, the CDR3 is TGTGCCAGCAGCTTAGGACTAGTAAAGGCCTACGAGCAGTACTTC.

CDR3 residues: CASSIRQGAEETQYF. The CDR3 bases are TGTGCCAGCAGCATCCGACAGGGGGCGGAGGAGACCCAGTACTTC. V usage is TRBV13 and J usage is TRBJ2-5; TRBD1 matches 10 bases. Germline CDR1 reads PRHDT; CDR2 reads FYEKMQ (reference sequence). This CDR3 spans 15 amino acids. V shed 5 bases and J 5 bases; nucleotides not matched to a gene: 8.

The chain combines TRBV7-3 with TRBJ2-1; D not certain. V shed 3 bases and J shed 4 bases, with 13 bases lying between them. The germline CDR1 and CDR2 sequences are SGHTA and FQGTGA. CDR3 length equals 15 residues. CDR3 nucleotides: TGTGCCAGCAGCTTCATCGGCGGAGATTACAATGAGCAGTTCTTC. Protein product: CASSFIGGDYNEQFF.

The chain employs TRBV7-2 and TRBJ2-1, with 8 bases fitting TRBD1. V was pared by 5 bases and J by 6 bases, with 15 bases of the junction left unmatched. Germline assignment: CDR1 SGHTA and CDR2 FQGNSA. The length of the CDR3 is 17 residues. CDR3 loop: CASSDRTGRLPGNEQFF. In DNA, the CDR3 is TGTGCCAGCAGCGACCGGACAGGGCGGCTGCCCGGCAATGAGCAGTTCTTC.

V and J are TRBV9 and TRBJ2-7, with 7 bases that match TRBD2. The germline V gene has CDR1 SGDLS and CDR2 YYNGEE. The CDR3 has 14 residues. After removal of 0 bases from V and 5 bases from J, the junction contained 5 bases not matched to a gene. CDR3 sequence reads: CASSVGLALNEQYF. The CDR3, as DNA: TGTGCCAGCAGCGTAGGACTAGCTCTGAACGAGCAGTACTTC.

The J gene is TRBJ2-5, the V gene TRBV4-3, with 9 bases fitting TRBD2. With 0 bases clipped from V and 1 base from J, the junction kept 3 bases outside the gene matches. CDR1 LGHNA and CDR2 YSLEER come from the germline V gene. The CDR3 consists of 16 residues. This CDR3 reads CASSQEAGGVQETQYF. The CDR3 region has the DNA TGCGCCAGCAGCCAAGAGGCGGGGGGGGTCCAAGAGACCCAGTACTTC.

The chain links TRBV27 to TRBJ2-1; D may be TRBD2 (5 bases). The V gene's germline CDR1 is MNHEY and CDR2 SMNVEV (reference sequence). This CDR3 is built from 14 residues. Deletions cut 5 bases from V and 7 bases from J, with 15 bases between. CDR3 DNA sequence: TGTGCCAGCAGTCGGCTTGGACTGGGGAATGAGCAGTTCTTC. This sequence encodes CASSRLGLGNEQFF.

This rearrangement joins TRBV13 to TRBJ2-7; TRBD1 aligns across 7 bases. The germline V gene has CDR1 PRHDT and CDR2 FYEKMQ (reference sequence). The V segment lost 5 bases and the J segment 4 bases; nucleotides outside the gene matches: 5. CDR3 length: 13 amino acids. The CDR3 DNA is TGTGCCAGCAGCCACAGGGGTGCTTACGAGCAGTACTTC. It translates to CASSHRGAYEQYF.

The CDR3 sequence: CASSWGTGKPMEPQHF. The CDR3, as DNA: TGCGCCAGCAGCTGGGGGACTGGAAAGCCGATGGAGCCCCAGCATTTT. The chain recombines TRBV5-1 with TRBJ1-5; D may be TRBD1 (5 bases). V gave up 3 bases and J gave up 8 bases, with 21 bases separating them. This CDR3 contains 16 residues. Germline V gene lookup returns CDR1 SGHRS and CDR2 YFSETQ.

This chain uses TRBV7-2 with TRBJ2-1; the match to TRBD1 covers 7 bases. The CDR3 sequence is 15 residues long. J was trimmed by 4 bases and V by 1 base; bases with no gene match: 4. Germline CDR1 and CDR2: SGHTA and FQGNSA. CDR3 sequence: CASSLEGQLYNEQFF. DNA of the CDR3: TGTGCCAGCAGCTTAGAGGGACAGTTATACAATGAGCAGTTCTTC. The whole variable domain, filled in from reference TRBV7-2 and TRBJ2-1, reads GAGVSQSPSNKVTEKGKDVELRCDPISGHTALYWYRQSLGQGLEFLIYFQGNSAPDKSGLPSDRFSAERTGGSVSTLTIQRTQQEDSAVYLCASSLEGQLYNEQFFGPGTRLTVL.

The genes are TRBV5-1 and TRBJ2-7; D assignment may be TRBD1 or TRBD2 (7 bases each). V gave up 3 bases and J gave up 3 bases, with 13 bases separating them. The CDR3 extends over 14 amino acids. Germline V gene sequence: CDR1 SGHRS, CDR2 YFSETQ. CDR3: CASSWGGQSYEQYF. In nucleotides, the CDR3 is TGCGCCAGCAGCTGGGGGGGACAGAGCTACGAGCAGTACTTC. Full variable domain (remainder filled in from reference TRBV5-1 and TRBJ2-7): KAGVTQTPRYLIKTRGQQVTLSCSPISGHRSVSWYQQTPGQGLQFLFEYFSETQRNKGNFPGRFSGRQFSNSRSEMNVSTLELGDSALYLCASSWGGQSYEQYFGPGTRLTVT.

The rearrangement joins TRBV10-3 to TRBJ2-7; 10 bases are shared with TRBD2. The CDR3 runs to 18 residues. Germline V CDR1 and CDR2: ENHRY, SYGVKD. V trimming: 0 bases; J trimming: 2 bases; junction bases outside the gene matches: 10. CDR3 bases: TGTGCCATCAGTGAGTCAGGAGCGGGAGGGCCCGGGGCCTACGAGCAGTACTTC. This gives the protein CAISESGAGGPGAYEQYF.

The chain is built from TRBV27 and TRBJ2-6; D is unclear. CDR1 is MNHEY, CDR2 SMNVEV, per germline (reference sequence). The CDR3 covers 18 residues. The V end lost 7 bases, the J end lost 2 bases, and 21 bases lay between the germline ends. The CDR3 sequence: CASTPWRGDVAGANVLTF. CDR3 in DNA: TGTGCCAGCACCCCCTGGCGCGGAGATGTGGCTGGGGCCAACGTCCTGACTTTC.

About this clone: This same CDR3 is encoded by further DNA sequences in the sample. This chain connects TRBV28 to TRBJ1-1; D not resolved. The CDR3 is 14 amino acids. The germline V and J ends were trimmed by 6 bases and 6 bases, with 17 bases remaining between them. Germline V gene sequence: CDR1 MDHEN, CDR2 SYDVKM. The CDR3 DNA follows: TGTGCCAGCAGCATACAAGGAGCGCCGGCTGAAGCTTTCTTT. Translated: CASSIQGAPAEAFF.

The chain uses TRBV13 and TRBJ2-7; 7 bases agree with TRBD2. Germline CDR1 PRHDT, CDR2 FYEKMQ (reference sequence). The CDR3 runs 18 residues. V dropped 6 bases and J dropped 7; count of bases not matched to a gene: 24. In DNA form, the CDR3 reads TGTGCCAGCAGTACCCGGGGGGTCCTCCTCCCGGCCTTAGGGGAGCAGTACTTC. Residues: CASSTRGVLLPALGEQYF.

The chain uses TRBV28 and TRBJ2-7, with 7 bases fitting TRBD1. The CDR3 is 13 residues long. After removal of 9 bases from V and 3 bases from J, the junction contained 8 bases not matched to a gene. Germline V gives CDR1 MDHEN, CDR2 SYDVKM. CDR3 nucleotides: TGTGCCAGTGGGACAGTTAAGGGCTACGAGCAGTACTTC. This translates into CASGTVKGYEQYF. Full variable domain (remainder filled in from reference TRBV28 and TRBJ2-7): DVKVTQSSRYLVKRTGEKVFLECVQDMDHENMFWYRQDPGLGLRLIYFSYDVKMKEKGDIPEGYSVSREKKERFSLILESASTNQTSMYLCASGTVKGYEQYFGPGTRLTVT.

The rearrangement links TRBV11-3 to TRBJ2-1; the match to TRBD1 covers 7 bases. V gave up 0 bases and J gave up 6 bases; unmatched junction bases: 8. The CDR3 length is 16 residues. The germline V gene encodes CDR1 SGHNT and CDR2 YENEEA. In DNA, the CDR3 is TGTGCCAGCAGCTTAGACGGGACAGCAATGACCAATGAGCAGTTCTTC. This encodes CASSLDGTAMTNEQFF.

This clone showed up just a few times. This chain joins TRBV7-9 and TRBJ1-2; D unclear. The V and J ends lost 2 bases and 4 bases respectively, with 8 bases between them. CDR3 length equals 13 residues. Germline CDR1 reads SEHNR; CDR2 reads FQNEAQ (reference sequence). CDR3: CASSLQVFYGYTF. As DNA, the CDR3 is TGTGCCAGCAGCTTACAAGTCTTCTATGGCTACACCTTC.

This clone was observed a handful of times. J is TRBJ1-1 and V is TRBV6-1; D ambiguous. V was pared by 7 bases and J by 7 bases, with 4 bases between. Germline values: CDR1 MNHNS, CDR2 SASEGT. The CDR3 consists of 9 residues. CDR3 sequence reads: CASTHEAFF. The CDR3, as DNA: TGTGCCAGCACCCATGAAGCTTTCTTT.

This clone was seen only once. CDR3 in DNA: TGTGCCAGTAGTGTGTGGGCTGGCCGACCGGTCCATAGCAATCAGCCCCAGCATTTT. This sequence encodes CASSVWAGRPVHSNQPQHF. This chain connects TRBV19 to TRBJ1-5; D ambiguous. CDR1 and CDR2 (germline): LNHDA, SQIVND (reference sequence). The CDR3 totals 19 residues. The V end was cut by 5 bases, the J end by 0 bases, with 23 bases between.